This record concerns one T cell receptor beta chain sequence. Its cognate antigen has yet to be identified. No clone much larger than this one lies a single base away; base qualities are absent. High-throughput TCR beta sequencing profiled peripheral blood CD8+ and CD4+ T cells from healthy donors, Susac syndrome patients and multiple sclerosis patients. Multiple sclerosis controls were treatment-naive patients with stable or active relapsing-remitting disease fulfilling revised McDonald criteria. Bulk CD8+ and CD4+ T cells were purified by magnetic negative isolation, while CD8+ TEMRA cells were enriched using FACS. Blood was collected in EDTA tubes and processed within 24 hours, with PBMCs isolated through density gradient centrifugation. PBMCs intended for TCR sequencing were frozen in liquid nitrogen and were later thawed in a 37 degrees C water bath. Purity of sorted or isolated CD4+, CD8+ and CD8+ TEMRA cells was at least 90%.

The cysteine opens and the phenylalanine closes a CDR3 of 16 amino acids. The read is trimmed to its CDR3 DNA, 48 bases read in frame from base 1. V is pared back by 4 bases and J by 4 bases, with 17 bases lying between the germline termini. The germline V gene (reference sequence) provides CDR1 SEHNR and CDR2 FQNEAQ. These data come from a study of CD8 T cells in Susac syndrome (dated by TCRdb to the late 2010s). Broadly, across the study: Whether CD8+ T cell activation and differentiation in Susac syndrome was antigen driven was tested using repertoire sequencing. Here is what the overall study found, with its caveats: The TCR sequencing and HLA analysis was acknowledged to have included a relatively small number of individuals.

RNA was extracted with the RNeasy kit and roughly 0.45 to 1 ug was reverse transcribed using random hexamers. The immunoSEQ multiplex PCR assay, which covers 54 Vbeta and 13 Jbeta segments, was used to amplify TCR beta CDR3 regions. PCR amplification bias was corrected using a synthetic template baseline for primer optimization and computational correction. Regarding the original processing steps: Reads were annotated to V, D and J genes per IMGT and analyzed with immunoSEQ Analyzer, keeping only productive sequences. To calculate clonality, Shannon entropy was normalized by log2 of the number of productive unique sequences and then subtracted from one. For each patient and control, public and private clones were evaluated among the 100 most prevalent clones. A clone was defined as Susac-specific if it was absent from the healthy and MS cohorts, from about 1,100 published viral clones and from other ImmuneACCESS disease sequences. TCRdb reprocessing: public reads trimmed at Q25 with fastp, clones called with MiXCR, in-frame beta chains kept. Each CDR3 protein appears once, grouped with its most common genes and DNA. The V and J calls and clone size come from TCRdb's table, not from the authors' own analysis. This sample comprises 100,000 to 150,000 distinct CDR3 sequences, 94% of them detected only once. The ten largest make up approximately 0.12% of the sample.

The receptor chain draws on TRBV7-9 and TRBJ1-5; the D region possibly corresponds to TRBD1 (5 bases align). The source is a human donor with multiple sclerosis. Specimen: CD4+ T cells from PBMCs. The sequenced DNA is TGTGCCAGCAGCTCGGAGGGGTCCGGAGGGAATCAGCCCCAGCATTTT. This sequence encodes CASSSEGSGGNQPQHF.